The 24 T cell receptor beta chains listed next were all sequenced from one sample in a study of early T cells in non-severe SARS-CoV-2 infection (dated by TCRdb to the early 2020s). Library preparation used 5' RACE. TCRdb names NextSeq 500 as the instrument used. TCRdb redid the processing of the public reads, applying fastp at Q25 and MiXCR, and retained in-frame beta chains. Rows with a matching CDR3 protein are joined into one entry that keeps the most common DNA and genes. The sample table lists 25,000 to 30,000 distinct CDR3 sequences, under 6% of them with a count of one. The top ten hold around 5.2% of the sample. Sequencing was done on a sample of whole blood. Receptor source: an adult who was a healthcare worker with PCR-confirmed SARS-CoV-2 infection or an uninfected control (not recorded which).

This clonotype was seen a few times. This sequence joins TRBV9 and TRBJ2-5, with D possibly being TRBD1 (5 bases). CDR1 and CDR2 from the germline V gene are SGDLS and YYNGEE. V lost 3 bases and J lost 5, with 14 bases in between. The CDR3 contains 14 residues. CDR3 in amino acids: CASSETRAGETQYF. The CDR3 coding sequence is TGTGCCAGCAGCGAGACAAGGGCAGGGGAGACCCAGTACTTC.

This clonotype was picked up many times. The chain joins TRBV6-6 to TRBJ2-2; 7 bases map to TRBD1. The CDR3 sequence is 14 residues long. Germline V gene lookup returns CDR1 MNHNY and CDR2 SVGAGI (reference sequence). V lost 6 bases and J lost 7; bases outside the gene matches: 8. The CDR3 DNA follows: TGTGCCAGCAGCCCAACAGGGGCGGACGGGGAGCTGTTTTTT. This encodes CASSPTGADGELFF.

This clonotype showed up many times. V usage is TRBV7-2 and J usage is TRBJ1-6; 8 bases line up with TRBD1. Trimming removed 4 bases from V and 7 bases from J; junction bases left unmatched: 3. CDR3 length: 14 residues. Per germline, CDR1 SGHTA and CDR2 FQGNSA. CDR3 in amino acids: CASSSGQENSPLHF. In DNA form, the CDR3 reads TGTGCCAGCAGCTCGGGACAGGAAAATTCACCCCTCCACTTT.

This clonotype was seen many times. This chain uses TRBV5-5 with TRBJ2-2; D possibly corresponds to TRBD1 (6 bases). The CDR3 runs to 15 residues. Germline loops: CDR1 SGHKS, CDR2 YYEKEE (reference sequence). The V end lost 0 bases, the J end lost 3 bases, and 9 bases lay between the germline ends. The CDR3 is CASSLDRVYTGELFF. The CDR3 nucleotides read TGTGCCAGCAGCTTGGACAGGGTCTACACCGGGGAGCTGTTTTTT. Full variable domain (missing parts from reference TRBV5-5 and TRBJ2-2): DAGVTQSPTHLIKTRGQQVTLRCSPISGHKSVSWYQQVLGQGPQFIFQYYEKEERGRGNFPDRFSARQFPNYSSELNVNALLLGDSALYLCASSLDRVYTGELFFGEGSRLTVL.

This clonotype has at least ten counts. Here the CDR3 DNA reads TGTGCCAGCAGGAACGAGCGGTCCCTCGCCAATGAGCAGTTCTTC. Translation: CASRNERSLANEQFF. The rearrangement joins TRBV6-2 or TRBV6-3 to TRBJ2-1; D possibly corresponds to TRBD2 (5 bases). This CDR3 has 15 amino acids. The germline V gene encodes CDR1 MNHEY and CDR2 SVGEGT. The V end lost 6 bases, the J end lost 6 bases, and 18 bases lay between the germline ends.

This clonotype appeared a few times. V and J are TRBV30 and TRBJ2-1, with D possibly TRBD2 on 6 matching bases. With 3 bases removed from V and 9 bases from J, the gap between germline ends came to 9 bases. The CDR3 covers 11 residues. Germline values: CDR1 GTSNPN, CDR2 SVGIG (reference sequence). The CDR3 spells CAWSGSAEQFF. The CDR3 nucleotides are TGTGCCTGGAGCGGGAGCGCTGAGCAGTTCTTC.

This CDR3 is CASSFLGEGEQFF. The CDR3 region has the DNA TGTGCCAGCAGTTTCCTGGGGGAGGGTGAGCAGTTCTTC. This sequence joins TRBV12-3 or TRBV12-4 and TRBJ2-1, with 7 nucleotides matching TRBD2. V trimming: 3 bases; J trimming: 9 bases; junction bases outside the gene matches: 5. The CDR3 extends over 13 amino acids.

This clonotype showed up many times. The chain has TRBV6-5 and TRBJ1-1; 7 bases fit TRBD1. The V and J ends lost 0 bases and 5 bases, in that order; junction bases with no gene match: 9. The CDR3 runs to 16 residues. Germline CDR1 and CDR2: MNHEY and SVGAGI. The DNA for the CDR3 is TGTGCCAGCAGTTACTCGACTGGAGGGGGCGGAACTGAAGCTTTCTTT. Its translation is CASSYSTGGGGTEAFF.

This clonotype was seen at least ten times. The chain couples TRBV19 to TRBJ2-1, with 11 bases lining up with TRBD2. Germline CDR1 reads LNHDA; CDR2 reads SQIVND (reference sequence). CDR3 length: 15 amino acids. The ends lost 7 bases at V and 6 bases at J; junction bases unmatched: 8. The CDR3 DNA follows: TGTGCCAGTACCCAACTAGCGGGGGACTTCAATGAGCAGTTCTTC. Protein product: CASTQLAGDFNEQFF.

The chain carries TRBV5-1 and TRBJ2-5; 7 nucleotides align to TRBD1. In germline, CDR1 is SGHRS, CDR2 YFSETQ. The length of the CDR3 is 14 residues. Trimming took 3 bases from V and 2 from J; bases not matched to a gene: 4. CDR3 DNA sequence: TGCGCCAGCAGCTGGGGACAGACTCAAGAGACCCAGTACTTC. It is translated as CASSWGQTQETQYF. Full variable domain (rest looked up from reference TRBV5-1 and TRBJ2-5): KAGVTQTPRYLIKTRGQQVTLSCSPISGHRSVSWYQQTPGQGLQFLFEYFSETQRNKGNFPGRFSGRQFSNSRSEMNVSTLELGDSALYLCASSWGQTQETQYFGPGTRLLVL.

The sample holds many counts of this clonotype. The chain is built from TRBV7-2 and TRBJ2-4; TRBD1 or TRBD2 may be the D gene (5 bases each). Looked up from germline, CDR1 is SGHTA and CDR2 is FQGNSA. This CDR3 has 14 amino acids. Trimming stripped 5 bases from V and 6 bases from J, with 14 bases between. Here the CDR3 DNA reads TGTGCCAGCAGCGAGACGGGACGGAGAAACATTCAGTACTTC. It encodes CASSETGRRNIQYF.

This clonotype was picked up a small number of times. The rearrangement joins TRBV12-3 or TRBV12-4 to TRBJ2-2, with 8 positions matching TRBD2. V gave up 3 bases and J gave up 1 base; unmatched junction bases: 4. This CDR3 spans 16 amino acids. The CDR3 DNA sequence: TGTGCCAGCAGTTTGCCGGGGGGGCGGAACACCGGGGAGCTGTTTTTT. Its protein product is CASSLPGGRNTGELFF.

This clonotype was observed at least ten times. The chain combines TRBV7-9 with TRBJ1-3; D unresolved. Trimming shortened V by 11 bases and J by 5 bases, and 16 bases separated the two germline ends. The CDR3 has 13 amino acids. The V gene's germline CDR1 is SEHNR and CDR2 FQNEAQ (reference sequence). CDR3 residues: CAGLTRARNTIYF. CDR3 bases: TGTGCCGGGCTAACCCGGGCTAGAAACACCATATATTTT.

J is TRBJ1-5 and V is TRBV6-2 or TRBV6-3; perhaps TRBD1 as D (5 bases). This CDR3 is 16 amino acids long. V lost 2 bases, J lost 2 bases, and 13 bases lay in between. Germline CDR1 is MNHEY and CDR2 is SVGEGT. This chain's CDR3 is CASSYVGGPGNQPQHF. Written as DNA, the CDR3 is TGTGCCAGCAGTTACGTTGGGGGTCCAGGCAATCAGCCCCAGCATTTT.

This clonotype was detected a few times. J is TRBJ2-2 and V is TRBV7-6; no clear D. The CDR3 consists of 12 residues. With 3 bases removed from V and 6 bases from J, the gap between germline ends came to 5 bases. Germline CDR1 SGHVS, CDR2 FNYEAQ. The CDR3 loop reads CASSFMAGELFF. CDR3 DNA sequence: TGTGCCAGCAGCTTCATGGCCGGGGAGCTGTTTTTT. Together with reference TRBV7-6 and TRBJ2-2, the CDR3 gives the full variable domain: GAGVSQSPRYKVTKRGQDVALRCDPISGHVSLYWYRQALGQGPEFLTYFNYEAQQDKSGLPNDRFSAERPEGSISTLTIQRTEQRDSAMYRCASSFMAGELFFGEGSRLTVL.

This clonotype was counted many times. The chain carries TRBV28 and TRBJ2-1; 8 bases fit TRBD2. The CDR3 length is 17 residues. V dropped 2 bases and J dropped 0; count of bases not matched to a gene: 6. The germline V gene encodes CDR1 MDHEN and CDR2 SYDVKM. This chain's CDR3 is CASSLGLARSSYNEQFF. Written as DNA, the CDR3 is TGTGCCAGCAGTTTAGGACTAGCTAGGAGCTCCTACAATGAGCAGTTCTTC.

This clonotype has at least ten counts. The chain has TRBV19 and TRBJ2-7, with 7 bases aligning to TRBD1. Germline lookup yields CDR1 LNHDA and CDR2 SQIVND (reference sequence). The CDR3 runs to 14 residues. V shed 7 bases and J 1 base; nucleotides not matched to a gene: 7. The CDR3 protein is CASTEGTASYEQYF. The CDR3 region has the DNA TGTGCCAGTACCGAAGGGACAGCTTCCTACGAGCAGTACTTC.

In its sample, this clonotype was seen many times. The chain carries TRBV7-9 and TRBJ1-1; tentatively, D is TRBD1 (6 bases). Trimming left V 2 bases short and J 3 bases short, with 16 bases between. Germline values: CDR1 SEHNR, CDR2 FQNEAQ (reference sequence). The CDR3 extends over 16 amino acids. CDR3: CASSLPLGGGYTEAFF. CDR3 bases: TGTGCCAGCAGCTTACCCCTAGGGGGGGGGTACACTGAAGCTTTCTTT.

This clonotype was picked up a small number of times. The chain recombines TRBV4-2 with TRBJ2-5, with no clear D. The CDR3 contains 13 residues. Trimming took off 0 bases at V and 5 bases at J, with 7 bases between the two ends. The germline V gene has CDR1 LGHNA and CDR2 YNFKEQ. The CDR3 bases are TGTGCCAGCAGCCAAGAATGGAGCGAGACCCAGTACTTC. It is translated as CASSQEWSETQYF.

This clonotype showed up many times. V gene TRBV3-1 combines with J gene TRBJ1-1, with D uncertain. Trimming cost V 8 bases and J 5 bases, with 18 bases left between them. This CDR3 has 14 amino acids. Germline V gene sequence: CDR1 LGHDT, CDR2 YNNKEL (reference sequence). The DNA of the CDR3 is TGTGCCAGCGCCCAAATGGGCGGGATGACTGAAGCTTTCTTT. Translating it yields CASAQMGGMTEAFF.

The CDR3 loop reads CASSPGKGVDTEAFF. In nucleotides, the CDR3 is TGTGCCAGCAGCCCAGGGAAAGGGGTTGACACTGAAGCTTTCTTT. The chain employs TRBV7-9 and TRBJ1-1; a weak D match, TRBD1 (5 bases). This CDR3 spans 15 amino acids. V gave up 5 bases and J gave up 3 bases, with 16 bases separating them. Germline CDR1 reads SEHNR; CDR2 reads FQNEAQ (reference sequence).

CDR3 loop: CASRKGSSGVDEQYF. CDR3 sequence (DNA): TGTGCCAGCAGGAAAGGGAGCTCAGGGGTTGACGAGCAGTACTTC. This chain links TRBV6-6 with TRBJ2-7; the D gene is possibly TRBD1 (6 bases). Germline lookup yields CDR1 MNHNY and CDR2 SVGAGI (reference sequence). V dropped 6 bases and J dropped 5 bases, with 20 bases sitting between them. The CDR3 sequence is 15 residues long.

This clonotype has a count of ten or more. The chain joins TRBV18 to TRBJ1-1; D unclear. Trimming pared 3 bases from V and 4 bases from J, leaving 12 bases between. This CDR3 has 14 residues. Germline assignment: CDR1 KGHSH and CDR2 LQKENI. The CDR3 coding sequence is TGTGCCAGCTCACCGATGGATTGGGGCACTGAAGCTTTCTTT. It encodes CASSPMDWGTEAFF.

This clonotype appeared many times. This chain joins TRBV11-2 and TRBJ2-4; 14 bases align to TRBD2. Germline assignment: CDR1 SGHAT and CDR2 FQNNGV. V lost 6 bases, J lost 6 bases, and 1 base stayed unmatched. CDR3 size: 14 residues. In DNA form, the CDR3 reads TGTGCCAGCAGGGGACTAGCGGGGGTAAACATTCAGTACTTC. Encoded protein: CASRGLAGVNIQYF. Complete variable domain (other parts from reference TRBV11-2 and TRBJ2-4): EAGVAQSPRYKIIEKRQSVAFWCNPISGHATLYWYQQILGQGPKLLIQFQNNGVVDDSQLPKDRFSAERLKGVDSTLKIQPAKLEDSAVYLCASRGLAGVNIQYFGAGTRLSVL.